These 5 T cell receptor beta chains came from one sample sequenced in a study of blood T cell repertoires in COVID-19. Sequencing was performed with immunoSEQ multiplex PCR; in TCRdb, only in-frame clones are kept and a portion is missing. The sample shows about 300,000 clones, about nine tenths of them seen only once. The sample was PBMCs or T cells enriched from blood (not recorded which). The receptor set was obtained from a man aged 55-75 years who had recovered from COVID-19.

CDR3: CASSPLYARTDTQYF. The CDR3 region has the DNA TGTGCCAGCAGCCCCTTGTACGCGCGCACAGATACGCAGTATTTT. V gene TRBV3-1 (or the pseudogene TRBV3-2) combines with J gene TRBJ2-3; D gene uncertain. This CDR3 has 15 amino acids. CDR1 LGHDT and CDR2 YNNKEL come from the germline V gene (reference sequence). The ends were cut back, 4 bases at V and 1 base at J, with 12 bases in the middle.

This rearrangement joins TRBV5-1 to TRBJ1-1; perhaps TRBD1 as D (5 bases). Trimming took off 4 bases at V and 6 bases at J, with 10 bases between the two ends. The CDR3 contains 12 residues. Germline-derived CDR1 and CDR2 are SGHRS and YFSETQ. The CDR3 DNA follows: TGCGCCAGCAGCGCACCGGGGGCTGAAGCTTTCTTT. It translates to CASSAPGAEAFF.

The rearrangement links TRBV4-2 to TRBJ1-1, with a tentative D call TRBD1 (5 bases). There are 17 residues in the CDR3. The germline gives CDR1 LGHNA, CDR2 YNFKEQ. V lost 4 bases and J lost 4, with 22 bases in between. CDR3 in DNA: TGTGCCAGCAGCCCGGTTGGAGGGGCGACGAAGCGCACTGAAGCTTTCTTT. It translates to CASSPVGGATKRTEAFF.

The chain carries TRBV4-3 and TRBJ1-4; D not certain. The CDR3 has 15 amino acids. Deletions cut 4 bases from V and 5 bases from J, with 14 bases between. Per germline, CDR1 LGHNA and CDR2 YSLEER. The CDR3 sequence is CASSPRGGENEKLFF. In DNA, the CDR3 is TGCGCCAGCAGCCCACGGGGAGGTGAGAATGAAAAACTGTTTTTT.

The count of this clone is one. The V call is TRBV7-2, the J call TRBJ2-3; TRBD2 matches 7 bases. The V segment lost 0 bases and the J segment 6 bases; nucleotides outside the gene matches: 6. The CDR3 length is 15 residues. Germline V gene lookup returns CDR1 SGHTA and CDR2 FQGNSA. The CDR3 DNA reads as TGTGCCAGCAGCTTAGCTAGCGGGTATGATGATACGCAGTATTTT. This codes for CASSLASGYDDTQYF.